This section outlines one T cell receptor (beta chain) sequence together with its context. Its matching antigen is unknown. This sample is part of a study of cytomegalovirus exposure and HLA in healthy donors. As for the study in general: Unique TCR beta sequences numbering 95 million to 130 million came from approximately 180 million T cells in an earlier analysis.

PCR amplification relied on 60 Vbeta primers (plus 13 Jbeta primers). TCRdb keeps only in-frame clones here, not all; method: immunoSEQ multiplex PCR. The sample holds 130,000 to 150,000 clones, around three quarters seen once. Findings and limits, study-wide: In an earlier analysis, most TCR beta V segments were productive about 87% or about 30% of the time.

There were likely unrecorded immune exposures, though donors were nominally healthy when sampled. Sequencing was done on a sample of PBMCs. This clonotype was sampled from a middle-aged woman in good health and CMV-seropositive.

CDR3 DNA sequence: TGCGCCAGCAGTGAGGCAGGGGCTCTCAATGAGCAGTTCTTC. Protein sequence: CASSEAGALNEQFF. The chain joins TRBV10-1 to TRBJ2-1; D possibly corresponds to TRBD1 (6 bases). Trimming cost V 2 bases and J 6 bases, with 11 bases left between them. Germline CDR1 WNHNN, CDR2 SYGVQD (reference sequence). The CDR3 runs to 14 residues.